The 32 T cell receptor beta chains listed next were all sequenced from one sample in a study of T cells in Graves' hyperthyroidism and ophthalmopathy. RNA transcripts served as the template for amplifying TCR beta CDR3 regions. The HTBI primer set served for first-round RT-PCR of the TCR CDR3. TCRdb analysed the multiplex PCR reads with MiXCR anew, one entry per CDR3 protein. The repertoire holds 400,000 to 450,000 distinct CDR3 sequences, with about 15% as singletons. The sample was blood. The source of these receptors is a man between 18 and 29 years old with Graves' ophthalmopathy.

This clonotype has a count of ten or more. The chain employs TRBV3-1 and TRBJ2-5; possibly TRBD1 or TRBD2 for D (5 bases each). There are 17 residues in the CDR3. Looked up from germline, CDR1 is LGHDT and CDR2 is YNNKEL (reference sequence). V gave up 0 bases and J gave up 6 bases, with 20 bases separating them. CDR3: CASSQDRGGPLGQTQYF. In DNA form, the CDR3 reads TGTGCCAGCAGCCAAGATCGGGGCGGCCCCCTCGGGCAGACCCAGTACTTC.

In this sample, this clonotype turned up a few times. The rearrangement joins TRBV10-1 to TRBJ1-5; 8 bases map to TRBD1. Germline V lookup: CDR1 WNHNN, CDR2 SYGVQD (reference sequence). The CDR3 consists of 13 residues. With V trimmed by 8 bases and J by 6 bases, 6 bases remained unmatched. CDR3 coding DNA: TGCGCCAGCGCGGACAGGGTTGGTCAGCCCCAGCATTTT. Amino acids: CASADRVGQPQHF.

This clonotype was seen repeatedly, ten times or more. The chain joins TRBV11-3 to TRBJ2-1, with a weak D call TRBD1 (5 bases). Trimming removed 6 bases at V and 8 bases at J, with 17 bases between. CDR1 is SGHNT and CDR2 is YENEEA in the germline V gene. This CDR3 region has 14 residues. DNA of the CDR3: TGTGCCAGCAGGGGGCCTCTCAAAGTCGATGAGCAGTTCTTC. It codes for CASRGPLKVDEQFF.

This chain links TRBV6-1 with TRBJ2-5, with D hard to call. From germline, CDR1 is MNHNS and CDR2 SASEGT. Trimming stripped 6 bases from V and 5 bases from J, with 7 bases between. This CDR3 has 11 residues. The CDR3 loop is CASRVFETQYF. Here the CDR3 DNA reads TGTGCCAGCAGGGTTTTCGAGACCCAGTACTTC.

This clonotype showed up many times. The chain joins TRBV12-3 or TRBV12-4 to TRBJ2-7; 11 bases agree with TRBD1. This CDR3 has 13 amino acids. The V segment lost 6 bases and the J segment 6 bases; nucleotides outside the gene matches: 4. In DNA form, the CDR3 reads TGTGCCAGCAGACCCGGGACAGGGGGCGAGCAGTACTTC. The encoded protein is CASRPGTGGEQYF.

This clonotype showed up many times. This chain joins TRBV20-1 and TRBJ2-3; 11 nucleotides agree with TRBD2. This CDR3 comprises 15 residues. V shed 0 bases and J 4 bases; nucleotides not matched to a gene: 3. The germline CDR1 and CDR2 sequences are DFQATT and SNEGSKA (reference sequence). The CDR3 sequence: CSARELAGASDTQYF. CDR3 in DNA: TGCAGTGCTAGAGAACTAGCGGGAGCATCAGATACGCAGTATTTT.

This chain uses TRBV7-9 with TRBJ1-5; D uncertain. CDR1 and CDR2 (germline): SEHNR, FQNEAQ (reference sequence). The CDR3 contains 15 residues. Trimming took 8 bases from V and 0 from J, leaving 14 bases between them. The chain's CDR3 is CASSPGGHSNQPQHF. The DNA for the CDR3 is TGTGCCAGCTCCCCCGGCGGGCATAGCAATCAGCCCCAGCATTTT.

There are many counts of this clonotype. The V call is TRBV11-3, the J call TRBJ2-3; tentatively, D is TRBD2 (6 bases). The CDR3 sequence is 16 residues long. The germline CDR1 and CDR2 sequences are SGHNT and YENEEA. Trimming left V 4 bases short and J 0 bases short, with 14 bases between. CDR3 protein: CASSSREGTSTDTQYF. The CDR3, as DNA: TGTGCCAGCAGCTCTCGCGAGGGGACTAGCACAGATACGCAGTATTTT.

This clonotype was picked up a small number of times. A read error may explain this, as a much larger clone is one base away. The V gene is TRBV12-3 or TRBV12-4, the J gene TRBJ1-1, with TRBD1 as a possible D gene (5 bases). The CDR3 consists of 13 residues. CDR3 sequence reads: CASSLGGAPQASF. The CDR3 coding sequence is TGTGCCAGCAGTTTAGGGGGCGCCCCCCAAGCTTCCTTT.

This clonotype was seen many times. The chain joins TRBV11-2 to TRBJ1-1; D call uncertain. Germline V gives CDR1 SGHAT, CDR2 FQNNGV. The CDR3 spans 15 residues. V was clipped by 0 bases and J by 4 bases, with 12 bases between them. The CDR3 here is CASSLDVKASTEAFF. The CDR3 DNA reads as TGTGCCAGCAGCTTAGATGTTAAGGCGAGCACTGAAGCTTTCTTT.

This clonotype has just a few counts. CDR3 sequence (DNA): TGTGCCAGCTCACCACCGGGTTGGCGGGAGGGCCCATACAATGAGCAGTTCTTC. This encodes CASSPPGWREGPYNEQFF. This sequence joins TRBV18 and TRBJ2-1; the match to TRBD2 covers 9 bases. The CDR3 has 18 amino acids. V was clipped by 0 bases and J by 4 bases; unmatched bases: 10. Germline CDR1 reads KGHSH; CDR2 reads LQKENI.

A note on this clonotype: A much larger clone lies a single base off, so this may be a read error. The chain uses TRBV20-1 and TRBJ2-1; TRBD1 might be the D (6 bases). The ends were cut back, 0 bases at V and 5 bases at J, with 23 bases in the middle. The CDR3 is 18 amino acids. CDR1 is DFQATT and CDR2 is SNEGSKA in the germline V gene (reference sequence). CDR3 bases: TGCAGTGCTAGAGAAACGACGACGGACCAGGGGTACAACAATGAGCAGTTCTTC. Translation gives CSARETTTDQGYNNEQFF.

J is TRBJ2-6 and V is TRBV2; maybe TRBD2 (7 bases). This CDR3 is built from 16 residues. Trimming stripped 10 bases from V and 0 bases from J, with 16 bases between. CDR1 and CDR2 (germline): SNHLY, FYNNEI. CDR3 coding DNA: TGTGCCATGGGGGCGGGGGCCCTCTCTGGGGCCAACGTCCTGACTTTC. It yields the protein CAMGAGALSGANVLTF.

This clonotype was seen repeatedly, ten times or more. The chain has TRBV29-1 and TRBJ2-7, with D perhaps TRBD1 or TRBD2 (7 bases each). Per the germline V gene, CDR1 is SQVTM and CDR2 is ANQGSEA. V gave up 1 base and J gave up 9 bases, with 13 bases separating them. The CDR3 is made up of 12 amino acids. This chain's CDR3 is CSVEAQGGSQYF. The DNA of the CDR3 is TGCAGCGTTGAAGCCCAGGGGGGGTCGCAGTACTTC.

This clonotype was detected ten times or more. The chain recombines TRBV15 with TRBJ2-1; the match to TRBD1 covers 7 bases. Trimming removed 3 bases from V and 7 bases from J; junction bases left unmatched: 6. Germline V gene lookup returns CDR1 LNHNV and CDR2 YYDKDF (reference sequence). CDR3 size: 14 residues. CDR3 sequence reads: CATSSRDSSNEQFF. The CDR3 nucleotides read TGTGCCACCAGCAGCCGGGACAGTAGTAATGAGCAGTTCTTC.

This clonotype was seen once. Given a much more abundant clone one base away, this may be a read error. The conserved final phenylalanine or tryptophan is absent from the CDR3, which likely points to a read error. V gene TRBV12-3 or TRBV12-4 combines with J gene TRBJ1-3, with D maybe TRBD1 (6 bases). V was clipped by 8 bases and J by 1 base, with 18 bases between them. This CDR3 region has 16 residues. CDR3 bases: TGTGCCAGCGGGGGGGGCGACCGCATGTCTGGAAACACCATATATTCT. Translation gives CASGGGDRMSGNTIYS.

This clonotype was picked up many times. The gene calls are TRBV20-1 and TRBJ2-5; 9 bases are a match to TRBD2. Germline V gene data show CDR1 as DFQATT and CDR2 as SNEGSKA (reference sequence). There are 14 residues in the CDR3. J was trimmed by 5 bases and V by 3 bases; bases with no gene match: 7. The CDR3 DNA follows: TGCAGTGCTAGTATTAGCGGGAGTGTTGAGACCCAGTACTTC. Its translation: CSASISGSVETQYF.

This clonotype was picked up a small number of times. The rearrangement uses TRBV29-1 and TRBJ2-7; the D call may be TRBD1 or TRBD2 (6 bases each). The length of the CDR3 is 13 residues. Trimming took 7 bases from V and 5 from J, leaving 18 bases between them. Germline-derived CDR1 and CDR2 are SQVTM and ANQGSEA. CDR3 DNA: TGCAGCGCCCCGGGGGCAGGGGCGAACGAGCAGTACTTC. Protein product: CSAPGAGANEQYF.

This clonotype has ten or more counts. This sequence joins TRBV29-1 and TRBJ2-7, with 8 bases fitting TRBD1. Germline V gene lookup returns CDR1 SQVTM and CDR2 ANQGSEA. V lost 0 bases, J lost 5 bases, and 9 bases stayed unmatched. CDR3 size: 15 residues. The CDR3 loop is CSVEDTRTGSHEQYF. CDR3 nucleotide sequence: TGCAGCGTTGAAGATACGAGGACAGGGTCCCACGAGCAGTACTTC.

There are many counts of this clonotype. The chain has TRBV19 and TRBJ2-2; D could derive from TRBD1 or TRBD2 (5 bases each). CDR3 length equals 14 residues. Germline CDR1 is LNHDA and CDR2 is SQIVND (reference sequence). The germline V and J ends were trimmed by 9 bases and 4 bases, with 15 bases remaining between them. The CDR3 sequence is CASRTAGSTGELFF. The CDR3 DNA follows: TGTGCCAGCCGAACCGCAGGGAGCACCGGGGAGCTGTTTTTT.

This clonotype was detected ten times or more. The J gene is TRBJ2-1, the V gene TRBV5-1; D might be TRBD1 (6 bases). V was pared by 0 bases and J by 2 bases, with 12 bases between. Germline CDR1 and CDR2: SGHRS and YFSETQ. This CDR3 has 16 residues. CDR3 amino acids: CASSLDPGDPYNEQFF. CDR3 DNA sequence: TGCGCCAGCAGCTTGGATCCAGGGGACCCCTACAATGAGCAGTTCTTC.

This clonotype was detected many times. V usage is TRBV6-1 and J usage is TRBJ2-7; D is unresolved. V was trimmed by 5 bases and J by 8 bases, leaving 16 bases between them. This CDR3 has 13 amino acids. Per the germline V gene, CDR1 is MNHNS and CDR2 is SASEGT. The DNA of the CDR3 is TGTGCCAGCAGTTATGGCCAGATTACGCAGCAGTACTTC. Protein sequence: CASSYGQITQQYF.

Ten or more counts support this clonotype. The rearrangement joins TRBV5-1 to TRBJ2-5; D is unclear. The CDR3 loop spans 16 amino acids. V gave up 5 bases and J gave up 1 base, with 18 bases separating them. CDR1 SGHRS and CDR2 YFSETQ come from the germline V gene. The CDR3 nucleotides are TGCGCCAGCAGACCTCGAGGCGTGCGGCTCCAAGAGACCCAGTACTTC. Translation gives CASRPRGVRLQETQYF.

This sequence joins TRBV20-1 and TRBJ1-6, with no clear D. Deletions cut 0 bases from V and 0 bases from J, with 3 bases between. The CDR3 extends over 14 amino acids. Germline V lookup: CDR1 DFQATT, CDR2 SNEGSKA (reference sequence). The CDR3 is CSAREGSYNSPLHF. In DNA, the CDR3 is TGCAGTGCTAGAGAGGGCTCCTATAATTCACCCCTCCACTTT.

In this sample, this clonotype turned up many times. The genes are TRBV7-8 and TRBJ2-1; weak D call: TRBD1 (5 bases). Deletions cut 6 bases from V and 10 bases from J, with 13 bases between. The CDR3 is made up of 12 amino acids. CDR1 is SGHVS, CDR2 FQNEAQ, per germline. CDR3 protein: CASRIGAGEQFF. The CDR3 region has the DNA TGTGCCAGCAGAATAGGGGCAGGGGAGCAGTTCTTC. The full variable domain, rest sourced from reference TRBV7-8 and TRBJ2-1, is GAGVSQSPRYKVAKRGQDVALRCDPISGHVSLFWYQQALGQGPEFLTYFQNEAQLDKSGLPSDRFFAERPEGSVSTLKIQRTQQEDSAVYLCASRIGAGEQFFGPGTRLTVL.

For this clonotype: It may be a read error: a sequence one base away is much more abundant. The chain carries TRBV12-3 or TRBV12-4 and TRBJ1-3; no clear D gene. The V end lost 7 bases, the J end lost 2 bases, and 18 bases lay between the germline ends. CDR3 length: 16 amino acids. The CDR3 spells CASTLTSVRPGNTIYF. The CDR3 DNA sequence: TGTGCCAGCACCCTGACATCCGTGAGGCCTGGAAACACCATATATTTT.

This clonotype was seen repeatedly, ten times or more. The chain has TRBV11-2 and TRBJ2-1, with 7 nucleotides matching TRBD1. V gave up 3 bases and J gave up 3 bases; unmatched junction bases: 5. This CDR3 is built from 15 residues. Germline assignment: CDR1 SGHAT and CDR2 FQNNGV. CDR3 sequence reads: CASSLGQLFYNEQFF. DNA of the CDR3: TGTGCCAGCAGCTTGGGACAGCTTTTCTACAATGAGCAGTTCTTC.

This clonotype occurred a few times. The rearrangement links TRBV7-3 to TRBJ1-2; tentatively, D is TRBD1 (5 bases). The CDR3 is 16 residues long. The germline V and J ends were trimmed by 4 bases and 0 bases, with 15 bases remaining between them. Germline V gives CDR1 SGHTA, CDR2 FQGTGA. CDR3 amino acids: CASSSGRGCPNYGYTF. DNA of the CDR3: TGTGCCAGCAGCTCGGGACGGGGGTGCCCTAACTATGGCTACACCTTC.

V and J are TRBV9 and TRBJ2-1; D is unresolved. V was clipped by 4 bases and J by 0 bases, with 8 bases between them. CDR3 size: 14 residues. CDR1 and CDR2 (germline): SGDLS, YYNGEE. The CDR3 loop reads CASSPIGSYNEQFF. DNA for the CDR3: TGTGCCAGCAGCCCCATCGGCTCCTACAATGAGCAGTTCTTC.

The chain employs TRBV7-9 and TRBJ1-1; TRBD1 agrees at 11 bases. V shed 1 base and J 3 bases; nucleotides not matched to a gene: 7. CDR1 is SEHNR and CDR2 is FQNEAQ in the germline V gene (reference sequence). This CDR3 region has 17 residues. In nucleotides, the CDR3 is TGTGCCAGCAGCTTAGTTGGACAGGGGGCTTTTGACACTGAAGCTTTCTTT. Translation gives CASSLVGQGAFDTEAFF.

This clonotype turned up a few times. The chain joins TRBV12-3 or TRBV12-4 to TRBJ2-1; unclear D gene. Trimming took 3 bases from V and 4 from J, leaving 7 bases between them. This CDR3 has 13 residues. The CDR3 sequence is CASSFEAYNEQFF. The CDR3 nucleotides are TGTGCCAGCAGTTTCGAGGCTTACAATGAGCAGTTCTTC.

Only a few counts were recorded for this clonotype. At one end the junction does not follow the germline gene, possibly because of a read error. The chain employs TRBV5-1 and TRBJ2-7; D may be TRBD1 (6 bases). The CDR3 runs 17 residues. Per the germline V gene, CDR1 is SGHRS and CDR2 is YFSETQ. The DNA for the CDR3 is TGCGCCATCAGCTTGGCCAGTACGGGACACACTTCCTACGAGCAGTACTTC. This sequence encodes CAISLASTGHTSYEQYF.